Below, 17 T cell receptor beta chains from the same sample are listed, as sequenced in a study of T cell responses to AZD1222 COVID-19 vaccine. Here immunoSEQ multiplex PCR was the method, and the copy in TCRdb shows in-frame clones only, minus some. Among 90,000 to 150,000 clones, 92% were seen once, and the ten largest hold 6% to 9%. Sequencing used peripheral blood, obtained 28 days after the second AZD1222 dose. The receptor source for this set is an adult who received the AZD1222 COVID-19 vaccine.

The chain is built from TRBV11-3 and TRBJ2-7; D might be TRBD1 (5 bases). Trimming took 5 bases from V and 3 from J, leaving 17 bases between them. The CDR3 totals 15 residues. Germline V CDR1 and CDR2: SGHNT, YENEEA. CDR3 sequence reads: CASSASSQDNYEQYF. The DNA for the CDR3 is TGTGCCAGCAGCGCGTCAAGTCAGGACAACTACGAGCAGTACTTC.

The rearrangement joins TRBV7-8 to TRBJ2-5, with TRBD2 matching 8 bases. V dropped 8 bases and J dropped 7; count of bases not matched to a gene: 9. The CDR3 covers 13 residues. The germline V gene encodes CDR1 SGHVS and CDR2 FQNEAQ. The CDR3 DNA reads as TGTGCCAGCTCGAGGGGGACTAGTGGGACCCAGTACTTC. It yields the protein CASSRGTSGTQYF.

The chain links TRBV29-1 to TRBJ1-2; 8 nucleotides match TRBD1. The germline V gene has CDR1 SQVTM and CDR2 ANQGSEA. The ends lost 6 bases at V and 6 bases at J; junction bases unmatched: 0. The CDR3 extends over 10 amino acids. This CDR3 is CSVDRDGYTF. The CDR3 DNA follows: TGCAGCGTGGACAGGGATGGCTACACCTTC.

The chain is built from TRBV7-9 and TRBJ1-2, with D possibly matching TRBD1 (5 bases). This CDR3 spans 13 amino acids. The V gene's germline CDR1 is SEHNR and CDR2 FQNEAQ (reference sequence). V lost 4 bases and J lost 2, with 8 bases in between. CDR3 protein: CASSWGDNYGYTF. The CDR3 bases are TGTGCCAGCAGCTGGGGGGACAACTATGGCTACACCTTC. Drawing the rest from reference TRBV7-9 and TRBJ1-2, the complete variable domain is DTGVSQNPRHKITKRGQNVTFRCDPISEHNRLYWYRQTLGQGPEFLTYFQNEAQLEKSRLLSDRFSAERPKGSFSTLEIQRTEQGDSAMYLCASSWGDNYGYTFGSGTRLTVV.

The gene calls are TRBV19 and TRBJ1-2; weak D call: TRBD1 (5 bases). The germline V gene has CDR1 LNHDA and CDR2 SQIVND (reference sequence). This CDR3 contains 14 residues. V shed 3 bases and J shed 6 bases, with 14 bases lying between them. The CDR3 region is CASSINEGTDGYTF. CDR3 DNA sequence: TGTGCCAGTAGTATTAACGAGGGGACGGATGGCTACACCTTC.

The V call is TRBV6-5, the J call TRBJ1-1, with TRBD1 identical over 7 bases. The length of the CDR3 is 13 residues. The junction had 4 bases not matched to a gene; V was cut back by 2 bases and J by 7 bases. Germline loops: CDR1 MNHEY, CDR2 SVGAGI. CDR3 residues: CASSYRGRLEAFF. CDR3 sequence (DNA): TGTGCCAGCAGTTACAGGGGGCGTCTTGAAGCTTTCTTT.

This clone was found once. The chain combines TRBV2 with TRBJ1-5, with D possibly TRBD1 on 5 matching bases. Germline loops: CDR1 SNHLY, CDR2 FYNNEI. V was cut by 7 bases and J by 0 bases, with 13 bases left in between. The CDR3 sequence is 15 residues long. Here the CDR3 DNA reads TGTGCCAGCACTAAAGACAGCAATAGCAATCAGCCCCAGCATTTT. This sequence encodes CASTKDSNSNQPQHF.

The CDR3 nucleotides are TGTGCCAGCAGCGACCCCCACGAGCAGTACTTC. Its translation is CASSDPHEQYF. The chain recombines TRBV28 with TRBJ2-7; D remains ambiguous. Trimming took off 6 bases at V and 5 bases at J, with 8 bases between the two ends. This CDR3 comprises 11 residues. The V gene's germline CDR1 is MDHEN and CDR2 SYDVKM.

V usage is TRBV7-9 and J usage is TRBJ2-5; either TRBD1 or TRBD2 may supply D (5 bases each). V lost 1 base and J lost 6, with 12 bases in between. Germline loops: CDR1 SEHNR, CDR2 FQNEAQ (reference sequence). This CDR3 has 14 amino acids. The CDR3 loop is CASSLVWGSQTQYF. DNA of the CDR3: TGTGCCAGCAGCTTAGTTTGGGGGAGTCAGACCCAGTACTTC.

This clone was found once. The chain links TRBV5-1 to TRBJ2-2; D remains unclear. The V gene's germline CDR1 is SGHRS and CDR2 YFSETQ. Trimming shortened V by 0 bases and J by 1 base, and 7 bases separated the two germline ends. CDR3 length: 15 amino acids. CDR3 nucleotides: TGCGCCAGCAGCTTGGTAGCAGGGAACACCGGGGAGCTGTTTTTT. This encodes CASSLVAGNTGELFF.

This clone was observed once. This chain connects TRBV2 to TRBJ1-3; no reliable D call. V shed 4 bases and J shed 0 bases, with 7 bases lying between them. CDR1 and CDR2 (germline): SNHLY, FYNNEI. The CDR3 length is 14 residues. The CDR3 spells CASSVKVSGNTIYF. CDR3 coding DNA: TGTGCCAGCAGTGTTAAGGTCTCTGGAAACACCATATATTTT.

The CDR3 here is CASFYTDGTEAFF. The CDR3 DNA is TGTGCCAGCTTCTACACGGATGGCACTGAAGCTTTCTTT. V is TRBV28 and J is TRBJ1-1, with no clear D. With 8 bases removed from V and 4 bases from J, the gap between germline ends came to 14 bases. CDR1 MDHEN and CDR2 SYDVKM come from the germline V gene. The length of the CDR3 is 13 residues.

The chain couples TRBV7-2 to TRBJ1-3; possible D gene TRBD1, 5 bases. This CDR3 region has 15 residues. V was clipped by 1 base and J by 4 bases, with 11 bases between them. Germline V gene data show CDR1 as SGHTA and CDR2 as FQGNSA. The CDR3: CASSLDPTEGNTIYF. DNA of the CDR3: TGTGCCAGCAGCTTAGATCCGACAGAGGGAAACACCATATATTTT.

The chain employs TRBV6-6 and TRBJ2-1; TRBD2 agrees at 10 bases. The germline V gene encodes CDR1 MNHNY and CDR2 SVGAGI (reference sequence). This CDR3 has 16 amino acids. Losses at the gene ends were 2 bases for V and 3 bases for J; bases not matched to a gene: 4. The chain's CDR3 is CASSYRAGGVYNEQFF. The CDR3 DNA sequence: TGTGCCAGCAGTTACAGAGCGGGGGGGGTCTACAATGAGCAGTTCTTC.

As DNA, the CDR3 is TGTGCCAGCAGCTTTGGGTCGCGGGGGGCCCAGGATGGAGAGCAGTTCTTC. It is translated as CASSFGSRGAQDGEQFF. The chain uses TRBV5-4 and TRBJ2-1, with 8 nucleotides matching TRBD2. With V trimmed by 2 bases and J by 10 bases, 17 bases remained unmatched. CDR3 length: 17 residues. CDR1 SGHNT and CDR2 YYREEE come from the germline V gene (reference sequence).

The chain recombines TRBV12-3 or TRBV12-4 with TRBJ2-1; no definite D call. Deletions cut 5 bases from V and 10 bases from J, with 12 bases between. CDR3 length: 12 amino acids. The CDR3 loop is CASSPPRLEQFF. Here the CDR3 DNA reads TGTGCCAGCAGTCCCCCCAGGTTAGAGCAGTTCTTC.

The rearrangement links TRBV7-9 to TRBJ1-1, with 7 bases fitting TRBD1. V was pared by 5 bases and J by 1 base, with 10 bases of the junction left unmatched. CDR1 and CDR2 (germline): SEHNR, FQNEAQ (reference sequence). The CDR3 consists of 16 residues. The CDR3 DNA reads as TGTGCCAGCAGCCCCCGCGGCGGGACAGAGAACACTGAAGCTTTCTTT. Translated, it gives CASSPRGGTENTEAFF.